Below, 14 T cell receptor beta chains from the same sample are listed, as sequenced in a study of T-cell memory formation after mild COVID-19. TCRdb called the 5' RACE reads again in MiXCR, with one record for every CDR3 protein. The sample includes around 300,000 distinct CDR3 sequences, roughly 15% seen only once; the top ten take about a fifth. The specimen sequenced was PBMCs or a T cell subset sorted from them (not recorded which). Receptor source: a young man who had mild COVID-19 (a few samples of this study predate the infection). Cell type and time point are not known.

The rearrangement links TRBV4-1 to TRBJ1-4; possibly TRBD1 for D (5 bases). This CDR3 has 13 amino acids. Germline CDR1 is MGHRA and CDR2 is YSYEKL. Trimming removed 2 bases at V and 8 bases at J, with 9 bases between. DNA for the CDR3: TGCGCCAGCAGCCAAATAGGGGTCGAAAAACTGTTTTTT. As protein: CASSQIGVEKLFF.

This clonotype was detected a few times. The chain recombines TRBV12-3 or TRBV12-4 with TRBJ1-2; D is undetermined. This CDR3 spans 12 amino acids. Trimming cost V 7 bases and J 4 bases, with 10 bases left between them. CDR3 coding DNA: TGTGCCAGCATTCAGGACGGCTATGGCTACACCTTC. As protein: CASIQDGYGYTF.

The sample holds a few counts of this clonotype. The DNA of the CDR3 is TGTGCCAGCAGTGTTCCCCCGGGGTCCGGGGAGCTGTTTTTT. This translates into CASSVPPGSGELFF. The V and J genes are TRBV28 and TRBJ2-2, with D perhaps TRBD2 (5 bases). Germline assignment: CDR1 MDHEN and CDR2 SYDVKM. The ends were cut back, 5 bases at V and 6 bases at J, with 13 bases in the middle. The CDR3 has 14 residues.

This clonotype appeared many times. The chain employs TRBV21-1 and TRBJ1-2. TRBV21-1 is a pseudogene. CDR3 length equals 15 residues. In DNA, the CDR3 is TGTGCCAGCAGCAAACGGGGGGGCGCAAACTATGGCTACACCTTC. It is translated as CASSKRGGANYGYTF.

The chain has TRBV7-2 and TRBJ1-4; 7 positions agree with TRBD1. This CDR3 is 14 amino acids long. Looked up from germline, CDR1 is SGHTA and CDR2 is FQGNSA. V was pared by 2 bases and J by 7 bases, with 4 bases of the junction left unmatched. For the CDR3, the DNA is TGTGCCAGCAGCTTACAGGGGGTCGGTGAAAAACTGTTTTTT. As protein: CASSLQGVGEKLFF.

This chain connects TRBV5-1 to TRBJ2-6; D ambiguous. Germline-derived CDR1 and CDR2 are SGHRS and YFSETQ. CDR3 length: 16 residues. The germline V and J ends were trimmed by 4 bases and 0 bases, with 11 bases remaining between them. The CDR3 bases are TGCGCCAGCAGCCCCAACAGTCACTCTGGGGCCAACGTCCTGACTTTC. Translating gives CASSPNSHSGANVLTF.

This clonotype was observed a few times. DNA for the CDR3: TGTGCCAGCACGGCGGTGAGGGGCACAGATACGCAGTATTTT. This sequence encodes CASTAVRGTDTQYF. The rearrangement uses TRBV27 and TRBJ2-3; D possibly corresponds to TRBD2 (5 bases). The V end lost 7 bases, the J end lost 1 base, and 12 bases lay between the germline ends. The CDR3 contains 14 residues. In germline, CDR1 is MNHEY, CDR2 SMNVEV (reference sequence).

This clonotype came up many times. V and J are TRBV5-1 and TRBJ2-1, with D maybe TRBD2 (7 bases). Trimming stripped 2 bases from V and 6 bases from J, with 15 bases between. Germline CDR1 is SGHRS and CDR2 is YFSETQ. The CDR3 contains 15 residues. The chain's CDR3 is CASSFFAGAANEQFF. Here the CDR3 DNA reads TGCGCCAGCAGCTTTTTCGCGGGGGCCGCCAATGAGCAGTTCTTC.

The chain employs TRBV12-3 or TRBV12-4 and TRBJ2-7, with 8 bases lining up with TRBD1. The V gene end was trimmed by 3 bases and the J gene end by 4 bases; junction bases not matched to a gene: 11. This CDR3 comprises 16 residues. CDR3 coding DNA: TGTGCCAGCAGTTTCGGGCAGGGGGCAAGTCGATACGAGCAGTACTTC. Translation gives CASSFGQGASRYEQYF.

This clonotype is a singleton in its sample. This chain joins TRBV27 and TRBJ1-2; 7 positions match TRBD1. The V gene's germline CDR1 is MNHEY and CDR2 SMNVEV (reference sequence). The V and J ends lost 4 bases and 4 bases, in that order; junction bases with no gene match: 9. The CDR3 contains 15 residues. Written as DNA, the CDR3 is TGTGCCAGCAGTTCCCCCGCAGGGGGTACCTATGGCTACACCTTC. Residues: CASSSPAGGTYGYTF.

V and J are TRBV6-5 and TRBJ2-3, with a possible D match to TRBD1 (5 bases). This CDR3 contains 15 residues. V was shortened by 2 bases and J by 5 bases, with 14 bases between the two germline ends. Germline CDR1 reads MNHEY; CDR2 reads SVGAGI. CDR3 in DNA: TGTGCCAGCAGTTACCGAACAGACAGCGAAGATACGCAGTATTTT. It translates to CASSYRTDSEDTQYF.

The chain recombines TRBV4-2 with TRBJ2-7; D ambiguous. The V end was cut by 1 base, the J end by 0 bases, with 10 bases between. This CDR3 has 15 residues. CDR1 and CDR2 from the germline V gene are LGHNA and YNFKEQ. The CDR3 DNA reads TGTGCCAGCAGCCAAGCGGCTACCAGCTCCTACGAGCAGTACTTC. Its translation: CASSQAATSSYEQYF.

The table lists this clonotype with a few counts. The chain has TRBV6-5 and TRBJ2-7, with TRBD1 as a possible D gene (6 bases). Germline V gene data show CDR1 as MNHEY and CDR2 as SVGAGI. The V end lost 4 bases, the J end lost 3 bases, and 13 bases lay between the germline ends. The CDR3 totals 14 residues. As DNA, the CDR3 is TGTGCCAGCAGTTCCGGACAGCGGAGCTACGAGCAGTACGTC. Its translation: CASSSGQRSYEQYV.

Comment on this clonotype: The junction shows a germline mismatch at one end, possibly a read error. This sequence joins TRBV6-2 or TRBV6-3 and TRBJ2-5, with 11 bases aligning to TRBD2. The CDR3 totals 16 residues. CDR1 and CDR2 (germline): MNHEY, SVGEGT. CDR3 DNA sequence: TGCGCCAGCAACCCGGGACTAGCGGCGTACCAAGAGACCCAGTACTTC. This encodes CASNPGLAAYQETQYF.